These 6 T cell receptor beta chains originate from one sample sequenced in a study of neurological immune-mediated disorders. TCRdb recomputed calls from the 5' RACE reads with MiXCR, one row per CDR3 protein. Of some 28,000 distinct CDR3 sequences detected, under 7% appear once; the ten largest clones hold about 9%. The specimen was PBMCs. The source of these receptors is a woman aged 45-59 years in good health.

This clonotype has a count of ten or more. The rearrangement joins TRBV20-1 to TRBJ1-2; the match to TRBD1 covers 7 bases. In germline, CDR1 is DFQATT, CDR2 SNEGSKA (reference sequence). V lost 1 base, J lost 4 bases, and 6 bases stayed unmatched. This CDR3 comprises 14 residues. The CDR3 reads CSARGQGGPYGYTF. The DNA of the CDR3 is TGCAGTGCTAGAGGACAGGGAGGCCCCTATGGCTACACCTTC.

This clonotype was found many times. The CDR3: CASSQDWGTSGAPNEQFF. The DNA for the CDR3 is TGTGCCAGCAGCCAAGATTGGGGGACTAGCGGGGCCCCCAATGAGCAGTTCTTC. The V and J genes are TRBV4-2 and TRBJ2-1; 13 bases match TRBD2. CDR1 and CDR2 (germline): LGHNA, YNFKEQ. V lost 0 bases, J lost 6 bases, and 8 bases stayed unmatched. The CDR3 totals 18 residues.

In this sample, this clonotype turned up many times. J is TRBJ2-7 and V is TRBV9, with 10 bases that match TRBD2. V gave up 0 bases and J gave up 5 bases; unmatched junction bases: 8. CDR1 is SGDLS and CDR2 is YYNGEE in the germline V gene. The CDR3 length is 16 residues. This CDR3 reads CASSVAALAGSNEQYF. The DNA of the CDR3 is TGTGCCAGCAGCGTAGCCGCACTAGCGGGAAGCAACGAGCAGTACTTC.

This clonotype appeared many times. The chain recombines TRBV5-6 with TRBJ2-1; 7 bases line up with TRBD2. V lost 4 bases, J lost 6 bases, and 1 base stayed unmatched. Looked up from germline, CDR1 is SGHDT and CDR2 is YYEEEE. The CDR3 runs to 12 residues. The CDR3 DNA reads as TGTGCCAGCAGCCCGGGGGGCAATGAGCAGTTCTTC. This translates into CASSPGGNEQFF.

This clonotype was recorded at least ten times. The genes are TRBV20-1 and TRBJ2-4; TRBD2 is a possible D gene (5 bases). The germline gives CDR1 DFQATT, CDR2 SNEGSKA (reference sequence). The CDR3 loop spans 15 amino acids. Trimming pared 6 bases from V and 0 bases from J, leaving 15 bases between. Here the CDR3 reads CSALPRAGAKNIQYF. CDR3 nucleotide sequence: TGCAGTGCATTGCCCCGGGCGGGAGCCAAAAACATTCAGTACTTC.

This clonotype was picked up many times. The chain recombines TRBV5-1 with TRBJ2-3; tentative D call: TRBD1 (6 bases). V gave up 2 bases and J gave up 0 bases, with 19 bases separating them. This CDR3 is built from 18 residues. The germline CDR1 and CDR2 sequences are SGHRS and YFSETQ. The CDR3 nucleotides read TGCGCCAGCAGCTTTCAGCCACCCGGGACAAGAAGCACAGATACGCAGTATTTT. This sequence encodes CASSFQPPGTRSTDTQYF.